This record covers a single T cell receptor beta chain. Measured with immunoSEQ multiplex PCR; TCRdb has only the in-frame clones, and not every one. The repertoire holds some 2,000,000 clones, with less than 95% as singletons. The V end lost 4 bases, the J end lost 0 bases, and 10 bases lay between the germline ends. This CDR3 has 14 residues. Looked up from germline, CDR1 is LNHDA and CDR2 is SQIVND (reference sequence). This entry is derived from a study of shared clonotypes between healthy human individuals. Positive CCR7 selection of CD45RO-negative cells yielded the naive CD8 cells, and terminally differentiated effector memory CD45RA+ cells were excluded.

The TCR originated in a man in his late teens or twenties in good health. Sample: naive CD8+ T cells sorted from blood. The chain is built from TRBV19 and TRBJ2-7; D is uncertain. CDR3 sequence reads: CASSTAANSYEQYF. DNA for the CDR3: TGTGCCAGTAGTACCGCTGCCAACTCCTACGAGCAGTACTTC.